This entry lists 15 T cell receptor beta chains sequenced from one sample in a study of response to subunit inactivated influenza vaccine. TCRdb re-analysed the RT-PCR reads in MiXCR, keeping a single row per CDR3 protein. The data show 400,000 to 650,000 distinct CDR3 sequences, about 7.2% seen once. The sequencing used PBMCs from blood, collected around 2 years after vaccination. These receptors came from a man between 45 and 75 years old who received an inactivated influenza vaccine.

This clonotype was detected ten times or more. The chain links TRBV7-2 to TRBJ2-7; no clear D. This CDR3 comprises 13 residues. The germline CDR1 and CDR2 sequences are SGHTA and FQGNSA. The V end lost 5 bases, the J end lost 3 bases, and 11 bases lay between the germline ends. The CDR3 loop is CASSGRNSYEQYF. DNA of the CDR3: TGTGCCAGCAGCGGCCGAAACAGCTACGAGCAGTACTTC.

This clonotype was counted only a few times. The chain employs TRBV7-2 and TRBJ1-1, with D unresolved. This CDR3 region has 13 residues. The V and J ends lost 6 bases and 4 bases respectively, with 12 bases between them. Germline lookup yields CDR1 SGHTA and CDR2 FQGNSA. CDR3 in amino acids: CASRTFAGTEAFF. For the CDR3, the DNA is TGTGCCAGCAGAACCTTTGCGGGCACTGAAGCTTTCTTT.

In this sample, this clonotype turned up a few times. The chain joins TRBV7-2 to TRBJ2-7; D may be TRBD1 or TRBD2 (6 bases each). The CDR3 runs 15 residues. Per the germline V gene, CDR1 is SGHTA and CDR2 is FQGNSA. Trimming took 1 base from V and 6 from J, leaving 16 bases between them. CDR3 bases: TGTGCCAGCAGCTTAGTGGGGGGCGTTAACGGCGAGCAGTACTTC. It codes for CASSLVGGVNGEQYF. Complete variable domain (other parts from reference TRBV7-2 and TRBJ2-7): GAGVSQSPSNKVTEKGKDVELRCDPISGHTALYWYRQSLGQGLEFLIYFQGNSAPDKSGLPSDRFSAERTGGSVSTLTIQRTQQEDSAVYLCASSLVGGVNGEQYFGPGTRLTVT.

The CDR3 spells CASGPAGAAEQFF. CDR3 coding DNA: TGTGCCAGCGGGCCTGCGGGAGCGGCTGAGCAGTTCTTC. This chain connects TRBV7-9 to TRBJ2-1; TRBD2 matches at 7 bases. Germline lookup yields CDR1 SEHNR and CDR2 FQNEAQ (reference sequence). CDR3 size: 13 residues. V dropped 8 bases and J dropped 9; count of bases not matched to a gene: 10.

This clonotype was counted only a few times. The rearrangement links TRBV10-2 to TRBJ2-3; D is ambiguous. The CDR3 is 14 residues long. The V end was cut by 2 bases, the J end by 4 bases, with 10 bases between. Germline-derived CDR1 and CDR2 are WSHSY and SAAADI. The CDR3 nucleotides are TGCGCCAGCAGTGAGGGGTCCCTCGCAGATACGCAGTATTTT. Translation: CASSEGSLADTQYF.

In this sample, this clonotype turned up many times. The V and J genes are TRBV5-1 and TRBJ2-1; no clear D gene. Germline CDR1 and CDR2: SGHRS and YFSETQ. This CDR3 comprises 12 residues. Deletions cut 1 base from V and 5 bases from J, with 4 bases between. The CDR3 loop is CASSLPHNEQFF. Written as DNA, the CDR3 is TGCGCCAGCAGCTTGCCCCACAATGAGCAGTTCTTC.

This clonotype came up a few times. CDR3 sequence: CASGHHSPNEQFF. In nucleotides, the CDR3 is TGTGCCAGCGGTCATCATTCCCCCAATGAGCAGTTCTTC. This sequence joins TRBV12-3 or TRBV12-4 and TRBJ2-1; unclear D gene. V lost 8 bases and J 6 bases, leaving 14 bases between the germline ends. This CDR3 is built from 13 residues.

This clonotype was seen at least ten times. The CDR3 DNA is TGTGCCAGCAAACTAGCGGGGGACAATGAGCAGTTCTTC. Translation gives CASKLAGDNEQFF. The chain has TRBV2 and TRBJ2-1; TRBD2 agrees at 11 bases. The CDR3 is 13 residues long. Germline V gives CDR1 SNHLY, CDR2 FYNNEI. V gave up 7 bases and J gave up 5 bases; unmatched junction bases: 1.

The chain uses TRBV4-3 and TRBJ2-1, with TRBD2 identical over 7 bases. Looked up from germline, CDR1 is LGHNA and CDR2 is YSLEER. The CDR3 spans 17 residues. The J segment lost 6 bases and the V segment lost 0 bases, leaving 11 bases of the junction unmatched. CDR3: CASSQDPGLGVRNEQFF. The CDR3 nucleotides read TGCGCCAGCAGCCAAGATCCAGGACTAGGGGTACGCAATGAGCAGTTCTTC.

In this sample, this clonotype turned up many times. The chain recombines TRBV4-3 with TRBJ1-4; D gene uncertain. Germline CDR1 reads LGHNA; CDR2 reads YSLEER. This CDR3 spans 16 amino acids. V lost 0 bases, J lost 7 bases, and 15 bases lay in between. DNA of the CDR3: TGCGCCAGCAGCCAAGATGAGATGTGGGGTGGTGAAAAACTGTTTTTT. Translation gives CASSQDEMWGGEKLFF.

V is TRBV29-1 and J is TRBJ2-3; D is perhaps TRBD1 (5 bases). Trimming removed 6 bases from V and 4 bases from J, with 11 bases in between. The germline V gene encodes CDR1 SQVTM and CDR2 ANQGSEA. This CDR3 region has 12 residues. The CDR3 nucleotides read TGCAGCGTCCCTCAGGGATCAGATACGCAGTATTTT. As protein: CSVPQGSDTQYF.

At least ten counts were recorded for this clonotype. The rearrangement links TRBV12-3 or TRBV12-4 to TRBJ1-1; D possibly corresponds to TRBD1 (5 bases). The germline V and J ends were trimmed by 3 bases and 1 base, with 9 bases remaining between them. The CDR3 length is 14 residues. As DNA, the CDR3 is TGTGCCAGCAGTTTTCAGGGCGGGAACACTGAAGCTTTCTTT. It is translated as CASSFQGGNTEAFF.

The V gene is TRBV4-3, the J gene TRBJ2-3; 11 bases map to TRBD2. V was clipped by 2 bases and J by 0 bases; unmatched bases: 4. The length of the CDR3 is 17 residues. Looked up from germline, CDR1 is LGHNA and CDR2 is YSLEER. Here the CDR3 reads CASSQFSGRGSTDTQYF. CDR3 bases: TGCGCCAGCAGCCAATTTAGCGGGAGGGGAAGCACAGATACGCAGTATTTT.

The chain combines TRBV11-2 with TRBJ1-1; 12 bases agree with TRBD1. The CDR3 is made up of 16 amino acids. The V gene end was trimmed by 5 bases and the J gene end by 2 bases; junction bases not matched to a gene: 6. Germline assignment: CDR1 SGHAT and CDR2 FQNNGV. As DNA, the CDR3 is TGTGCCAGCAGCGCATCCGGGACAGGGGGCAACACTGAAGCTTTCTTT. Translation: CASSASGTGGNTEAFF.

This clonotype showed up just a few times. V gene TRBV5-5 combines with J gene TRBJ2-7, with TRBD2 matching over 11 bases. The CDR3 consists of 16 residues. Trimming cost V 2 bases and J 3 bases; bases outside gene matches: 7. The germline V gene has CDR1 SGHKS and CDR2 YYEKEE (reference sequence). The CDR3 region is CASSFLGGTSGYEQYF. DNA of the CDR3: TGTGCCAGCAGCTTTCTCGGGGGGACTAGCGGCTACGAGCAGTACTTC.